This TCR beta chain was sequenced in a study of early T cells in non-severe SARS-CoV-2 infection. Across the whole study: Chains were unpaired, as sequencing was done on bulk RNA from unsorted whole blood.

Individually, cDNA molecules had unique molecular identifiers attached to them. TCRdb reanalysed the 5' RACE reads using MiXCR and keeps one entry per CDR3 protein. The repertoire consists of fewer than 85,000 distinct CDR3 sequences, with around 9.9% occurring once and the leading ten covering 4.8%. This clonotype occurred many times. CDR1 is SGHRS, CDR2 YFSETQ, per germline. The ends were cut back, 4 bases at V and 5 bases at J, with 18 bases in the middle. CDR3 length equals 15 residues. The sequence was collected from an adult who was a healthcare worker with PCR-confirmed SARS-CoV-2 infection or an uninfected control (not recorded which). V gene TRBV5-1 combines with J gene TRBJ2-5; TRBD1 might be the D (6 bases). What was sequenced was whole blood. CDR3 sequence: CASSGTDRAPETQYF. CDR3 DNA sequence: TGCGCCAGCAGCGGCACGGACAGAGCTCCGGAGACCCAGTACTTC.